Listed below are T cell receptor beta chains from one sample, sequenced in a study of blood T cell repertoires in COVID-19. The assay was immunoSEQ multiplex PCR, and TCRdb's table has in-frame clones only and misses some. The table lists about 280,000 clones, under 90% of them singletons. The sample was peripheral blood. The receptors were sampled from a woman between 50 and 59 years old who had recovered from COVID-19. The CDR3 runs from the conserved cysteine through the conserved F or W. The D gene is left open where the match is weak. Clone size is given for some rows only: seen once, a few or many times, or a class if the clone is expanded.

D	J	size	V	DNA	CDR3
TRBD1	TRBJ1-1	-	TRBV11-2	TGTGCCAGCAGCTCGATTGTACAGGGGGCCATGAACACTGAAGCTTTCTTT	CASSSIVQGAMNTEAFF
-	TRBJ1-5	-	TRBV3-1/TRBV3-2	TGTGCCAGCAGCCAAGGGGGCGGCGGCGGTCCCCAGCATTTT	CASSQGGGGGPQHF
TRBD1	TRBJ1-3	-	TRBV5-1	TGCGCCAGCAGCTTGGGGCCTACAGGGGGCGCAGAAAACACCATATATTTT	CASSLGPTGGAENTIYF
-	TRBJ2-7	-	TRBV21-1	TGTGCCAGCAGCTTAAGGTTGCGGGAGAGTGATTCGGCCAACGAGCAGTACTTC	CASSLRLRESDSANEQYF
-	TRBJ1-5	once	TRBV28	TGTGCCAGCAGCCTTTCGACTTATAGCAATCAGCCCCAGCATTTT	CASSLSTYSNQPQHF
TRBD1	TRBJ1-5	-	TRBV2	TGTGCCAGCAGCGGGACAGGTAGACAGCCCCAGCATTTT	CASSGTGRQPQHF
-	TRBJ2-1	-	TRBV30	TGTGCCTGGAGTGTACGGGGGAATAGTTTCGTCTACAATGAGCAGTTCTTC	CAWSVRGNSFVYNEQFF
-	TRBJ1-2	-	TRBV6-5	TGTGCCAGCAGTACCTCAGGGGCGGGCTACACCTTC	CASSTSGAGYTF
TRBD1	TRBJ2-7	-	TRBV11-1	TGTGCCAGCAGCTGGGGACAGGGGCAAGGCGAGCAGTACTTC	CASSWGQGQGEQYF
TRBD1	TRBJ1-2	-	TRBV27	TGTGCCAGCAGTCCCCCCCTTACAGGGGTGGGTGGCTACACCTTC	CASSPPLTGVGGYTF
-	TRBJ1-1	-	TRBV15	TGTGCCACCAGCAGGACAGGGAACACTGAAGCTTTCTTT	CATSRTGNTEAFF
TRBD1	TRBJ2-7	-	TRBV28	TGTGCCAGCAGGGCACAGGGGGCAAACAGTCAGGAGCAGTACTTC	CASRAQGANSQEQYF
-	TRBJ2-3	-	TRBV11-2	TGTGCCAGCAGCCGAATACAGGTGGCAGATACGCAGTATTTT	CASSRIQVADTQYF
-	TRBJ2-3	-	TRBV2	TGTGCCAGCAACCCCGGTCTCTACTATTCTACTATTCGGGGGGATACGCAGTATTTT	CASNPGLYYSTIRGDTQYF
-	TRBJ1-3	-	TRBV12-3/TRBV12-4	TGTGCCAGCAGTTTCAGGGGTGGAAACACCATATATTTT	CASSFRGGNTIYF
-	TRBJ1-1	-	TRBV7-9	TGTGCCAGCAGCTTAGTGGGACTGTACTATGAAGCTTTCTTT	CASSLVGLYYEAFF
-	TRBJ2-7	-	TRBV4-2	TGTGCCAGCAGCCAAGGGGCCGAGCAGTACTTC	CASSQGAEQYF
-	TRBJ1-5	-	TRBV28	TGTGCCAGCAGTCTGCAAGGGGCCCAGCATTTT	CASSLQGAQHF
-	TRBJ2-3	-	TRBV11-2	TGTGCCAGCACCCGAGCCCAGGGGCTGACAGATACGCAGTATTTT	CASTRAQGLTDTQYF
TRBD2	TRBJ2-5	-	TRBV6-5	TGTGCCAGCAGCCCGACTAGCGGTGCCCAAGAGACCCAGTACTTC	CASSPTSGAQETQYF
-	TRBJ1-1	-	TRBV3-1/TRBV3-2	TGTGCCAGCAGCCAAGAATCTCGGGGATACGAAGCTTTCTTT	CASSQESRGYEAFF
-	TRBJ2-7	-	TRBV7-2	TGTGCCAGCAGCTTAGAGGCAGGGTTCTACTACGAGCAGTACTTC	CASSLEAGFYYEQYF
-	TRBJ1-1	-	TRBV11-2	TGTGCCAGCAGCACCAACAGGGCTGGCACTGAAGCTTTCTTT	CASSTNRAGTEAFF
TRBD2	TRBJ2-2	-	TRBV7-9	TGTGCCAGCAATCCCCTAGCGGGGCGGGCGGGCGCCGGGGAGCTGTTTTTT	CASNPLAGRAGAGELFF
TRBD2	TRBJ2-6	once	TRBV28	TGTGCCAGCAGTTTAGGCGGGAGCAGAGTCAACGTCCTGACTTTC	CASSLGGSRVNVLTF
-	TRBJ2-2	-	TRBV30	TGTGCCTGGAGTAGTAGGGGAAAGGCCGGGGAGCTGTTTTTT	CAWSSRGKAGELFF
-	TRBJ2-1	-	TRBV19	TGTGCCAGTAGTAGGGGACTGGGAAGCTCCTACAATGAGCAGTTCTTC	CASSRGLGSSYNEQFF
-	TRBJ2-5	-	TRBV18	TGTGCCAGCTCACCCTCCAGGTCGGAGACCCAGTACTTC	CASSPSRSETQYF
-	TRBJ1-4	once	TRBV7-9	TGTGCCAGCAGCTTATATCAGGGGCGGGGGGAAAAACTGTTTTTT	CASSLYQGRGEKLFF
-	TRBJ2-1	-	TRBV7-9	TGTGCCAGCAGCTTATTGACAGTGGGATCCTACAATGAGCAGTTCTTC	CASSLLTVGSYNEQFF
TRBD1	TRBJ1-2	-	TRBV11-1	TGTGCCAGCAGCCCGACAGGGGCAAACTATGGCTACACCTTC	CASSPTGANYGYTF
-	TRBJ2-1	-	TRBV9	TGTGCCAGCAGCCCCCTTGCAGGGCGGAATGAGCAGTTCTTC	CASSPLAGRNEQFF
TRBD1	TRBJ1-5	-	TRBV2	TGTGCCAGCAGCAGGGACAGGTCGGTCAATCAGCCCCAGCATTTT	CASSRDRSVNQPQHF
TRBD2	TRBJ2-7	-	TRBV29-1	TGCAGCGTTGAATGGGCTAGCGGCTCCTACGAGCAGTACTTC	CSVEWASGSYEQYF
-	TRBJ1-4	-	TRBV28	TGTGCCAGCAGTTGGGCGGGGGTGTTGTCTAATGAAAAACTGTTTTTT	CASSWAGVLSNEKLFF
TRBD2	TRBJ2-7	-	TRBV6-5	TGTGCCACCGCCCTAGCGGGGGTAACCTACGAGCAGTACTTC	CATALAGVTYEQYF
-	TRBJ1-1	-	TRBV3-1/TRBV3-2	TGTGCCAGCAGCCATGGAGAGAACACTGAAGCTTTCTTT	CASSHGENTEAFF
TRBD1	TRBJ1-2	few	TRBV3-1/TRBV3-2	TGTGCCAGCAGCCACGACAGGGCTTACTATGGCTACACCTTC	CASSHDRAYYGYTF